Shown below are 3 T cell receptor beta chains from a single sample sequenced in a study of blood T cell repertoires in COVID-19. This table comes from immunoSEQ multiplex PCR, and its TCRdb copy is limited to in-frame clones, with some not included. This table has 300,000 to 400,000 clones, around 90% appearing once. The specimen was peripheral blood. The origin of the receptors is a woman aged 18-29 years who had recovered from COVID-19.

The gene calls are TRBV10-1 and TRBJ2-1, with TRBD1 matching over 9 bases. CDR1 WNHNN and CDR2 SYGVQD come from the germline V gene (reference sequence). This CDR3 region has 15 residues. V lost 3 bases, J lost 8 bases, and 8 bases stayed unmatched. The CDR3 DNA reads as TGCGCCAGCAGTGACCCCGGACAGGGGTCCGATGAGCAGTTCTTC. Amino acids: CASSDPGQGSDEQFF.

J is TRBJ1-2 and V is TRBV6-2 or TRBV6-3, with 7 bases identical to TRBD1. V lost 6 bases to trimming and J lost 4 bases; unmatched junction nucleotides: 14. CDR3 length equals 16 residues. The germline V gene has CDR1 MNHEY and CDR2 SVGEGT. The CDR3 loop is CASSRTDRQGSYGYTF. In DNA form, the CDR3 reads TGTGCCAGCAGCAGAACAGACCGACAGGGATCCTATGGCTACACCTTC.

The J gene is TRBJ1-1, the V gene TRBV9, with 12 bases fitting TRBD1. CDR1 is SGDLS, CDR2 YYNGEE, per germline. The junction had 7 bases not matched to a gene; V was cut back by 0 bases and J by 4 bases. The CDR3 length is 17 residues. The CDR3 DNA is TGTGCCAGCAGCGTAGTTGGGACAGGGGGCTGGGGCACTGAAGCTTTCTTT. Translated: CASSVVGTGGWGTEAFF.